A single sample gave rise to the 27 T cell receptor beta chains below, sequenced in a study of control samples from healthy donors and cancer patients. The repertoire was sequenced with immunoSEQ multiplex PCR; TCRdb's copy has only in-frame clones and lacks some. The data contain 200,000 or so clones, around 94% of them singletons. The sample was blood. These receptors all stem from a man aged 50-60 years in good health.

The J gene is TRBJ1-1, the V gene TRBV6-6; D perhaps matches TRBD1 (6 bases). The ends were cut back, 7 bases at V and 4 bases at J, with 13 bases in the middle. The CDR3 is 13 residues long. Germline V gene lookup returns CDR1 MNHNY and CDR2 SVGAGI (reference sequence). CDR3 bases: TGTGCCAGCACGGGACATTTGAGCACTGAAGCTTTCTTT. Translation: CASTGHLSTEAFF.

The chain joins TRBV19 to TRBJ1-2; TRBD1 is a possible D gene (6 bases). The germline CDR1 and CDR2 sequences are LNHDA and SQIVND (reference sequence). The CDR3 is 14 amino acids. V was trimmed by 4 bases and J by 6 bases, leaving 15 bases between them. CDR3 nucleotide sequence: TGTGCCAGTAGTACAAGACAGGCGCAAAATGGCTACACCTTC. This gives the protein CASSTRQAQNGYTF.

The chain's CDR3 is CATGQGLRTDTQYF. Written as DNA, the CDR3 is TGTGCCACCGGACAGGGACTTCGCACAGATACGCAGTATTTT. The chain is built from TRBV15 and TRBJ2-3; 8 bases are shared with TRBD1. J lost 1 base, V lost 8 bases, and 5 bases had no gene match. Germline CDR1 is LNHNV and CDR2 is YYDKDF (reference sequence). The CDR3 extends over 14 amino acids.

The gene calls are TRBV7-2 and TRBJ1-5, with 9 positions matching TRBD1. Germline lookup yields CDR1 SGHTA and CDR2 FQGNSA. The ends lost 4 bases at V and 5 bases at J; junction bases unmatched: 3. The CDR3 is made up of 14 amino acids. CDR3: CASSSQGAHQPQHF. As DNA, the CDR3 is TGTGCCAGCAGCTCACAGGGGGCCCATCAGCCCCAGCATTTT.

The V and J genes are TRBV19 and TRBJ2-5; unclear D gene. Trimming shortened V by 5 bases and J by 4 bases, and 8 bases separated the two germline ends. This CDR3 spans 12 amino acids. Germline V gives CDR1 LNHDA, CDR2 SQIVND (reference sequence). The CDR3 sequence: CASSRARETQYF. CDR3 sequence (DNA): TGTGCCAGTAGTCGGGCCCGAGAGACCCAGTACTTC.

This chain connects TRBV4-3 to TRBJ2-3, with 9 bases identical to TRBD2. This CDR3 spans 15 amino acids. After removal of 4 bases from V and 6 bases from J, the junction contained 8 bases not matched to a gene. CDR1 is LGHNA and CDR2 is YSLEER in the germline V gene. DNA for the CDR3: TGCGCCAGCAGCCTACAGCGGGGGGCGGGCGATACGCAGTATTTT. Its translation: CASSLQRGAGDTQYF.

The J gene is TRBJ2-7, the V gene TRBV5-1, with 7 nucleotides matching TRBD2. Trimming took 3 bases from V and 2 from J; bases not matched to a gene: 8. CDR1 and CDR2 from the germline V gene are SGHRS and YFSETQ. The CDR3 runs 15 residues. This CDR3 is CASSSRSGGAYEQYF. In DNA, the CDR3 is TGCGCCAGCAGCTCTAGGTCTGGGGGGGCCTACGAGCAGTACTTC.

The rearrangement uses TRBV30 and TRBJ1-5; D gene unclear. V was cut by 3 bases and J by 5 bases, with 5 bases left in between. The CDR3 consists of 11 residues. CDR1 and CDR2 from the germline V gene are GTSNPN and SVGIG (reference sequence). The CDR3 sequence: CAWSDYQPQHF. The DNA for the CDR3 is TGTGCCTGGAGCGATTATCAGCCCCAGCATTTT.

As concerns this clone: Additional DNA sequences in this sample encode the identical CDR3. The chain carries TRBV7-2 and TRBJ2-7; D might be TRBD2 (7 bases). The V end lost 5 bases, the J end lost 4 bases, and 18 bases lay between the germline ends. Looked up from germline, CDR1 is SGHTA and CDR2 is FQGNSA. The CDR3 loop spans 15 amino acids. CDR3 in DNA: TGTGCCAGCAGCGGAGGGGGGGGGCCCCTTTACGAGCAGTACTTC. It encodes CASSGGGGPLYEQYF.

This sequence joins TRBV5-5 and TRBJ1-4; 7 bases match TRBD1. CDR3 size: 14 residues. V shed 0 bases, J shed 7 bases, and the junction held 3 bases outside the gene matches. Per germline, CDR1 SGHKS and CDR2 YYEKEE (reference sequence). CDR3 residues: CASSLGSGGEKLFF. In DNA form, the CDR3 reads TGTGCCAGCAGCTTGGGGTCAGGGGGTGAAAAACTGTTTTTT.

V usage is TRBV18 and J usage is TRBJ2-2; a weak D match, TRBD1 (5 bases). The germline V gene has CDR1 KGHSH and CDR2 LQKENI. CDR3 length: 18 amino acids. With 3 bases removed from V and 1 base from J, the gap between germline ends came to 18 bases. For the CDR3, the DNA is TGTGCCAGCTCACCCTACCTGGCTGGGGCAAGGAACACCGGGGAGCTGTTTTTT. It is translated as CASSPYLAGARNTGELFF.

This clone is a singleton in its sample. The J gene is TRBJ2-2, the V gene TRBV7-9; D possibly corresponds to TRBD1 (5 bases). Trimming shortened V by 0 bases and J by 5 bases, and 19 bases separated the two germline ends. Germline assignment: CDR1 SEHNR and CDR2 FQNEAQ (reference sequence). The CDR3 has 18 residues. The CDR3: CASSLAGAGHFQTGELFF. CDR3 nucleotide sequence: TGTGCCAGCAGCTTAGCGGGCGCAGGGCACTTCCAGACCGGGGAGCTGTTTTTT. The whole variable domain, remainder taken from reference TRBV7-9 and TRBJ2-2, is DTGVSQNPRHKITKRGQNVTFRCDPISEHNRLYWYRQTLGQGPEFLTYFQNEAQLEKSRLLSDRFSAERPKGSFSTLEIQRTEQGDSAMYLCASSLAGAGHFQTGELFFGEGSRLTVL.

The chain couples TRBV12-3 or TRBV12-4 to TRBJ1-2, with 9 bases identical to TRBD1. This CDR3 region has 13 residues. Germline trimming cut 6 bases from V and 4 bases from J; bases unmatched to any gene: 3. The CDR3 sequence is CASRGTGTYGYTF. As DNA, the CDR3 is TGTGCCAGCAGGGGGACAGGGACCTATGGCTACACCTTC.

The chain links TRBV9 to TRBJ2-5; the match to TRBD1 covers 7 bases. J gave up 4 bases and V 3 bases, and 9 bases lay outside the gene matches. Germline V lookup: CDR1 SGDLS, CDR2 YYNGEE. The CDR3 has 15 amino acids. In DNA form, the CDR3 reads TGTGCCAGCAGCGCCCGACAGGGCGGTTTAGAGACCCAGTACTTC. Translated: CASSARQGGLETQYF.

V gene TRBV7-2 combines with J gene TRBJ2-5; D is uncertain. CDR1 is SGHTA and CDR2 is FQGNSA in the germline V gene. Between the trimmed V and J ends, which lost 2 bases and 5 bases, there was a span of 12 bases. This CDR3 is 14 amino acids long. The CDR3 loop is CASSLSGPRETQYF. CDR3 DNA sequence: TGTGCCAGCAGCTTATCCGGGCCGAGGGAGACCCAGTACTTC.

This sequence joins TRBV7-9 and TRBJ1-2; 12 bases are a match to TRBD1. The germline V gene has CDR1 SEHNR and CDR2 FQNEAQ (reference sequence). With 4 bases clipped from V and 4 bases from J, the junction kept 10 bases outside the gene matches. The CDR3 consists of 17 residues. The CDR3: CASSSGTGGSWSYGYTF. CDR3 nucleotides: TGTGCCAGCAGCTCCGGGACAGGGGGCTCTTGGAGCTATGGCTACACCTTC.

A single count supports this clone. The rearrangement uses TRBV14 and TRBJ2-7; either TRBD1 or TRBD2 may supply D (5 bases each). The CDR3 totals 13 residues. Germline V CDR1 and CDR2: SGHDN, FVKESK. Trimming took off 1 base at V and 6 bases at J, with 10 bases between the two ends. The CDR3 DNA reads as TGTGCCAGCAGCCAAGTAGAGGGGACCGAGCAGTACTTC. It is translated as CASSQVEGTEQYF.

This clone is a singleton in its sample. The CDR3 protein is CASLDGGARANEKLFF. CDR3 coding DNA: TGTGCCAGCTTGGACGGCGGGGCAAGAGCTAATGAAAAACTGTTTTTT. The chain joins TRBV28 to TRBJ1-4; D might be TRBD1 (5 bases). There are 16 residues in the CDR3. V lost 8 bases to trimming and J lost 3 bases, with 19 bases between them. Germline V CDR1 and CDR2: MDHEN, SYDVKM. Supplemented by reference TRBV28 and TRBJ1-4, the full variable domain reads DVKVTQSSRYLVKRTGEKVFLECVQDMDHENMFWYRQDPGLGLRLIYFSYDVKMKEKGDIPEGYSVSREKKERFSLILESASTNQTSMYLCASLDGGARANEKLFFGSGTQLSVL.

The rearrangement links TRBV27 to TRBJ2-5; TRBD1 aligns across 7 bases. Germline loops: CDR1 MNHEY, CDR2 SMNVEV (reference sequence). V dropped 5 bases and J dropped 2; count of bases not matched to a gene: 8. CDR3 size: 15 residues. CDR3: CASSRGTVLQETQYF. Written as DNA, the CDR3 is TGTGCCAGCAGTAGGGGGACAGTGTTACAAGAGACCCAGTACTTC.

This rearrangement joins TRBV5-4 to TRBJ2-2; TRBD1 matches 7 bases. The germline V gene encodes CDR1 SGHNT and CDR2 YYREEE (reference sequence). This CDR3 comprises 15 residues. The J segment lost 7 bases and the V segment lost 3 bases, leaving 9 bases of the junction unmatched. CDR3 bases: TGTGCCAGCAGCTACACCGGGACAGTCGGCGGGGAGCTGTTTTTT. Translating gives CASSYTGTVGGELFF.

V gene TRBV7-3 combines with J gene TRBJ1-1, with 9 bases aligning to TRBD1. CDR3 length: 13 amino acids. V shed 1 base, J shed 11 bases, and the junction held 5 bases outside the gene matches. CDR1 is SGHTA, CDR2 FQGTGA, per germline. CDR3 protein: CASSLRQGVGAFF. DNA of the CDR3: TGTGCCAGCAGCTTAAGACAGGGGGTTGGGGCTTTCTTT.

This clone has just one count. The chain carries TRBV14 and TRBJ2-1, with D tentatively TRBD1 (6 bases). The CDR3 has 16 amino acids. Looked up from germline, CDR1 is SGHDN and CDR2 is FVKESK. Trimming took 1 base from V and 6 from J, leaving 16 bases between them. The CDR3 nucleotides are TGTGCCAGCAGCCAAGGCGGGTACAGGGACCTCAATGAGCAGTTCTTC. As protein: CASSQGGYRDLNEQFF.

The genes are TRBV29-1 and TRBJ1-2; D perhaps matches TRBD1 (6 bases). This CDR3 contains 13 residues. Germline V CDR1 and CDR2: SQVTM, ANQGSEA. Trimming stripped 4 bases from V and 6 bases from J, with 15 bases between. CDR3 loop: CSVAGGADHGYTF. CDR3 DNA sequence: TGCAGCGTTGCCGGGGGGGCGGACCATGGCTACACCTTC.

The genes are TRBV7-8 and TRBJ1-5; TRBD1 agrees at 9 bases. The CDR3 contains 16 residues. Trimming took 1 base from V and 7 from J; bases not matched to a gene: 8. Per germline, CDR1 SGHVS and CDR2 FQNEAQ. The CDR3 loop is CASSLGWGQGEQPQHF. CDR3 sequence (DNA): TGTGCCAGCAGCTTAGGGTGGGGACAGGGTGAGCAGCCCCAGCATTTT. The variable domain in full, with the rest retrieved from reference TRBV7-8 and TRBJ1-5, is GAGVSQSPRYKVAKRGQDVALRCDPISGHVSLFWYQQALGQGPEFLTYFQNEAQLDKSGLPSDRFFAERPEGSVSTLKIQRTQQEDSAVYLCASSLGWGQGEQPQHFGDGTRLSIL.

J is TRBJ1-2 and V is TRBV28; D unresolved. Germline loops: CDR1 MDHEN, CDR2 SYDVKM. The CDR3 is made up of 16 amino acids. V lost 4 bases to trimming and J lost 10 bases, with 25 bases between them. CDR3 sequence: CASSSRPWMPNEAYTF. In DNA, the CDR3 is TGTGCCAGCAGTTCCCGCCCCTGGATGCCCAATGAAGCCTACACCTTC.

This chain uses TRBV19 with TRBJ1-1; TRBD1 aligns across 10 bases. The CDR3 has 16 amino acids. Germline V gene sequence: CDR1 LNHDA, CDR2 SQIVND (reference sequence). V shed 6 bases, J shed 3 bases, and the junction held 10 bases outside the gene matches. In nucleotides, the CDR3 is TGTGCCAGTAGCGGGACAGGGGACCGTTTGGACACTGAAGCTTTCTTT. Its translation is CASSGTGDRLDTEAFF.

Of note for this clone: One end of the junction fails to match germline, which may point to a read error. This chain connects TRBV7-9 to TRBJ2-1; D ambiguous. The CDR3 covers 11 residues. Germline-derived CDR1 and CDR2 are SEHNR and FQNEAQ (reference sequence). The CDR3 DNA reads TGTGCCGGCAGTACCTTTCGGGAGCAGTTCTTC. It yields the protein CAGSTFREQFF. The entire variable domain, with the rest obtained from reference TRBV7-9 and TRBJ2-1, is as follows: DTGVSQNPRHKITKRGQNVTFRCDPISEHNRLYWYRQTLGQGPEFLTYFQNEAQLEKSRLLSDRFSAERPKGSFSTLEIQRTEQGDSAMYLCAGSTFREQFFGPGTRLTVL.